This TCR beta chain was documented in a study of CD8 T cells in Susac syndrome. FACS enriched CD8+ TEMRA cells, while bulk CD8+ and CD4+ were negatively isolated. Random hexamers were used to reverse transcribe an amount of about 0.45 to 1 ug RNA. Multiplex immunoSEQ PCR targeted 54 Vbeta and 13 Jbeta TCR beta segments. TCRdb ran MiXCR on the immunoSEQ multiplex PCR reads and lists one entry per CDR3 protein. The profile shows 100,000 to 150,000 distinct CDR3 sequences, about 95% of them singletons. From germline, CDR1 is KGHSH and CDR2 LQKENI. The CDR3 extends over 18 amino acids. Trimming removed 2 bases from V and 1 base from J; junction bases left unmatched: 11.

Sequenced material: CD4+ T cells from PBMCs. J is TRBJ2-4 and V is TRBV18; 7 nucleotides align to TRBD2. This TCR was sampled from a human donor in good health. CDR3 sequence (DNA): TGTGCCAGCTCACCAGTCGGGGGGATCGGACGGGCCAAAAACATTCAGTACTTC. Its translation is CASSPVGGIGRAKNIQYF.